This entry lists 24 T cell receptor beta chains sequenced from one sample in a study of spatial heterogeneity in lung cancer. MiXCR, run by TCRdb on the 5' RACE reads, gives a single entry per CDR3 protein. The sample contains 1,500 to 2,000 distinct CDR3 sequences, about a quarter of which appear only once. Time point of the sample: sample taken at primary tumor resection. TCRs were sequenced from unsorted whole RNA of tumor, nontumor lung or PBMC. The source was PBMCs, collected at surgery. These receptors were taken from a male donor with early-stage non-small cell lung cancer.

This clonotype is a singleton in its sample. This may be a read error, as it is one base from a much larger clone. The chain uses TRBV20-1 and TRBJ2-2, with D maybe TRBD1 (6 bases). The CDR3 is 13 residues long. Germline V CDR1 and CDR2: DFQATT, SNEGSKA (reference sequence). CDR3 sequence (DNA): TGCAGTGCTTACCAGGGGTCCACCGGGGCGCTGTTTTTT. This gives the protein CSAYQGSTGALFF.

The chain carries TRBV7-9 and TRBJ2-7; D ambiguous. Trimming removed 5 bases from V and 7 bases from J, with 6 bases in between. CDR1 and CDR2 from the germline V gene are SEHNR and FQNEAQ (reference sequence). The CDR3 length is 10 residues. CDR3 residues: CASSPEEQYF. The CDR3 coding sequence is TGTGCCAGCAGCCCCGAGGAGCAGTACTTC. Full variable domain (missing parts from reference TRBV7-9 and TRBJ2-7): DTGVSQNPRHKITKRGQNVTFRCDPISEHNRLYWYRQTLGQGPEFLTYFQNEAQLEKSRLLSDRFSAERPKGSFSTLEIQRTEQGDSAMYLCASSPEEQYFGPGTRLTVT.

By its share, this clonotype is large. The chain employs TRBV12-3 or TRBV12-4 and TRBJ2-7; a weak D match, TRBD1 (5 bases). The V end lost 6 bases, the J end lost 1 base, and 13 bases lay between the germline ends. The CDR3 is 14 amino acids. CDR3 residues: CASSRAGLSYEQYF. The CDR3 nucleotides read TGTGCCAGCAGCCGGGCAGGGCTTTCCTACGAGCAGTACTTC.

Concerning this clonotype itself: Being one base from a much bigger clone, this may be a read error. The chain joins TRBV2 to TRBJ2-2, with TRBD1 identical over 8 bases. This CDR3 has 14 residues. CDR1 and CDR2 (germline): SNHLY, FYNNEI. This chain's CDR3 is CTSGGTGETGELFF. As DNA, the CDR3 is TGTACCAGCGGTGGGACAGGTGAAACCGGGGAGCTGTTTTTT.

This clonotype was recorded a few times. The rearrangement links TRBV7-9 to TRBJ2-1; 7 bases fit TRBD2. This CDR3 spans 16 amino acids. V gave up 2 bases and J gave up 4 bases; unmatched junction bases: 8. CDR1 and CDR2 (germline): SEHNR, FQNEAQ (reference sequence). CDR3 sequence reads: CASSLTVTSRYNEQFF. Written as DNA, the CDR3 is TGTGCCAGCAGCTTAACGGTGACTAGCCGGTACAATGAGCAGTTCTTC.

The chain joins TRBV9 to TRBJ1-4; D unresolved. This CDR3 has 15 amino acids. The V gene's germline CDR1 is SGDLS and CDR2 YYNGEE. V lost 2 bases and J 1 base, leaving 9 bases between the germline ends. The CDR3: CASSVGAITNEKLFF. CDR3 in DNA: TGTGCCAGCAGCGTCGGAGCTATAACTAATGAAAAACTGTTTTTT.

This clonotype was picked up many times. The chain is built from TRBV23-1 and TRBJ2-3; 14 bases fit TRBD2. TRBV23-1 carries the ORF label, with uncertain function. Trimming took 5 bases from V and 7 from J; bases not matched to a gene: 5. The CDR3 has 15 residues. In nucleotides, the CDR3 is TGCGCCAGCAGTGGGGGACTAGCGGGAGTACATACGCAGTATTTT. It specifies CASSGGLAGVHTQYF.

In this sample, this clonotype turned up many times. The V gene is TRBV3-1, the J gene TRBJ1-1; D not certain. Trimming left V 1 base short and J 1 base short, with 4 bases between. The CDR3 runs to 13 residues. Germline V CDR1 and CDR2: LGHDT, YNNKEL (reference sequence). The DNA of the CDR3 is TGTGCCAGCAGCCAAGTTCAGAACACTGAAGCTTTCTTT. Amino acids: CASSQVQNTEAFF. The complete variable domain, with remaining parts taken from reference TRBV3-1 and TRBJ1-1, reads DTAVSQTPKYLVTQMGNDKSIKCEQNLGHDTMYWYKQDSKKFLKIMFSYNNKELIINETVPNRFSPKSPDKAHLNLHINSLELGDSAVYFCASSQVQNTEAFFGQGTRLTVV.

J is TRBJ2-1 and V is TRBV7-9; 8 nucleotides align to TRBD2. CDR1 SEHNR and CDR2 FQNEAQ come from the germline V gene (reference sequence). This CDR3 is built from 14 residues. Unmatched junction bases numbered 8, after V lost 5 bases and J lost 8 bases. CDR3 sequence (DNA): TGTGCCAGCAGCCAATCATGGACTAGCTATGAGCAGTTCTTC. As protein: CASSQSWTSYEQFF. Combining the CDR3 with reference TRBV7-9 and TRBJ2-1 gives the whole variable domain DTGVSQNPRHKITKRGQNVTFRCDPISEHNRLYWYRQTLGQGPEFLTYFQNEAQLEKSRLLSDRFSAERPKGSFSTLEIQRTEQGDSAMYLCASSQSWTSYEQFFGPGTRLTVL.

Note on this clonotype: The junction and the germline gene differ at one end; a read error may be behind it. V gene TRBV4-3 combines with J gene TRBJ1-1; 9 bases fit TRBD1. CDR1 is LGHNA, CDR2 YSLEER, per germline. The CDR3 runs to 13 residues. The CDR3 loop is CQQTGGEGTGAFF. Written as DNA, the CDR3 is TGCCAACAAACAGGGGGCGAGGGAACTGGAGCTTTCTTT.

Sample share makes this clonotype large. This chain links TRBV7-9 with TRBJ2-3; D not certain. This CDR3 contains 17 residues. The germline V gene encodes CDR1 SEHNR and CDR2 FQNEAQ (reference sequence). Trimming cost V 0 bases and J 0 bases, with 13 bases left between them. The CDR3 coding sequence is TGTGCCAGCAGCTTAGCAGACGGATCCCCTAGCACAGATACGCAGTATTTT. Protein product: CASSLADGSPSTDTQYF. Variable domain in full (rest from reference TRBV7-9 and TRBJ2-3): DTGVSQNPRHKITKRGQNVTFRCDPISEHNRLYWYRQTLGQGPEFLTYFQNEAQLEKSRLLSDRFSAERPKGSFSTLEIQRTEQGDSAMYLCASSLADGSPSTDTQYFGPGTRLTVL.

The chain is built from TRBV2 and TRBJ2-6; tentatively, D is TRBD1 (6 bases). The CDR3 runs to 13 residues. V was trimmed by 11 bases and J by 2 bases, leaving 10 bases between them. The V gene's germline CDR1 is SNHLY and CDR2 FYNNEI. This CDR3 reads CAANRAGANVLTF. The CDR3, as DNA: TGTGCCGCGAACAGGGCTGGGGCCAACGTCCTGACTTTC.

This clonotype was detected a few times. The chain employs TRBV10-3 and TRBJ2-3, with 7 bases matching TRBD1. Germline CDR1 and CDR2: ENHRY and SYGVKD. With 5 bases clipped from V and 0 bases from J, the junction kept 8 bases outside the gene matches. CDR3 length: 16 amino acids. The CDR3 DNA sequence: TGTGCCATCAGTCCGGGACAGAAAACTAGCACAGATACGCAGTATTTT. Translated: CAISPGQKTSTDTQYF.

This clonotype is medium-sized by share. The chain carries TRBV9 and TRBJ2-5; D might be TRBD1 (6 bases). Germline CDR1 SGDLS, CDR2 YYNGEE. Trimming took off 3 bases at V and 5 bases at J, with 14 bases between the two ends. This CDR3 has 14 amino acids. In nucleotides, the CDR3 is TGTGCCAGCAGCGCCGAGGACAGATACGAGACCCAGTACTTC. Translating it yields CASSAEDRYETQYF.

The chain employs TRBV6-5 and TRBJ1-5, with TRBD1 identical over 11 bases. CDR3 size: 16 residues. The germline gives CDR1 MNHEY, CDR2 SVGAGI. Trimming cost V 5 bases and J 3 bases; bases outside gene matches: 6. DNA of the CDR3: TGTGCCAGCAGTCCTAGGGGACAGGGGGACAATCAGCCCCAGCATTTT. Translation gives CASSPRGQGDNQPQHF.

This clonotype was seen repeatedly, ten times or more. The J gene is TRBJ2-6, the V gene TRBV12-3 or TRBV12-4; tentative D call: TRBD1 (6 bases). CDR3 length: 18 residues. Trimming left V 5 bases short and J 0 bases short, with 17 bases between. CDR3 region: CASSPTGHPSSGANVLTF. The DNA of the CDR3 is TGTGCCAGCAGTCCCACGGGACACCCGAGCTCTGGGGCCAACGTCCTGACTTTC.

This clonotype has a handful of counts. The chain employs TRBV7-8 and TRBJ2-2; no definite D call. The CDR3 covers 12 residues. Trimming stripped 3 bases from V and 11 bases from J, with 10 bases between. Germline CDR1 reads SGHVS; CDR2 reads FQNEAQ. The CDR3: CASSFPARELFF. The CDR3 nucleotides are TGTGCCAGCAGCTTCCCTGCGCGCGAGCTGTTTTTT.

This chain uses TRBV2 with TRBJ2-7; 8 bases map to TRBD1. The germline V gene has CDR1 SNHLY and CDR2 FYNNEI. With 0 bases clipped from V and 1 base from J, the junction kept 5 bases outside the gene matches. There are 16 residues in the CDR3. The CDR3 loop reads CASSEAGRDRSYEQYF. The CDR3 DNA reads TGTGCCAGCAGTGAAGCCGGACGGGACAGGTCCTACGAGCAGTACTTC.

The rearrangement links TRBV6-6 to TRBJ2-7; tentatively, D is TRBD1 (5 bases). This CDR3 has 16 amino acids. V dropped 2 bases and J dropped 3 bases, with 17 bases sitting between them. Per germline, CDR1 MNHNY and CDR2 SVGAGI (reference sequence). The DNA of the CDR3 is TGTGCCAGCAGTTACCCAGTGAAGGGGCGACGCTACGAGCAGTACTTC. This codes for CASSYPVKGRRYEQYF.

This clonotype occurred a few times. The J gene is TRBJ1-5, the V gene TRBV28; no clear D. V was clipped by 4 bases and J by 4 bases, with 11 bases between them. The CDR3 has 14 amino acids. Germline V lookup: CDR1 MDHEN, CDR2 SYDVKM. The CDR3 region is CASSSGYRNQPQHF. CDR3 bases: TGTGCCAGCAGTTCAGGATACAGAAATCAGCCCCAGCATTTT.

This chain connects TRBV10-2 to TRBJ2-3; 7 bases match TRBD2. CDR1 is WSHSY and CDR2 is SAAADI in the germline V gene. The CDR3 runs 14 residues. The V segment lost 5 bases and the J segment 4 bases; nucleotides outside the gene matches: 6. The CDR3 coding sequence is TGCGCCAGCAGTCTGACGGGGGGAGCAGATACGCAGTATTTT. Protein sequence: CASSLTGGADTQYF.

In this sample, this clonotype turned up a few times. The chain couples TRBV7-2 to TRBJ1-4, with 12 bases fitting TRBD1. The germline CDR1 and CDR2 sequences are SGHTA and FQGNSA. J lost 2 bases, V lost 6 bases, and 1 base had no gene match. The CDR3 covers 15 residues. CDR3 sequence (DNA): TGTGCCAGCAGGGGGACAGGGGGCACTAATGAAAAACTGTTTTTT. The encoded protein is CASRGTGGTNEKLFF.

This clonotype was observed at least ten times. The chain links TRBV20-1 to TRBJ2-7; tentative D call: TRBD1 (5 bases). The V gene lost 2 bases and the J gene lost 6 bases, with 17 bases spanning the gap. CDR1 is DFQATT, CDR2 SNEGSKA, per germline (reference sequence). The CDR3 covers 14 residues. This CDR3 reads CSARIRDSVTEQYF. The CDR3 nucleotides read TGCAGTGCTAGAATCCGAGACAGTGTCACCGAGCAGTACTTC.

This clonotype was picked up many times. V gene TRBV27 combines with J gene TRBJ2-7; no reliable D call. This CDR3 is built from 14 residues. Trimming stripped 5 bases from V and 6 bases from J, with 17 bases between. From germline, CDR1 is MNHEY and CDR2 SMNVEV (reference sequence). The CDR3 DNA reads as TGTGCCAGCAGTCCGTCGACGGGCATATCCGAGCAGTACTTC. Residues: CASSPSTGISEQYF.